This TCR beta chain was obtained from a study of cytomegalovirus exposure and HLA in healthy donors. The CDR3 is 13 amino acids. V lost 4 bases, J lost 7 bases, and 8 bases lay in between. The V gene's germline CDR1 is SGHAT and CDR2 FQNNGV. 60 Vbeta and 13 Jbeta primers were used in PCR. Data came from immunoSEQ multiplex PCR; TCRdb stores just in-frame clones and leaves some out. The sample contains about 160,000 clones, 70% to 80% of which appear only once. The clonotype originates from a man aged 40-49 years in good health and CMV-seronegative. The chain links TRBV11-2 to TRBJ1-6; a weak D match, TRBD1 (5 bases). Sequenced sample: PBMCs. In DNA form, the CDR3 reads TGTGCCAGCAGCTCGACAGCCAATTCACCCCTCCACTTT. Its translation is CASSSTANSPLHF.